This TCR beta chain was documented in a study of CD8+ T cells in alopecia areata (dated by TCRdb to 2017 to 2018). Study-wide context: The treated patients, all with moderate-to-severe alopecia areata, were enrolled in an open-label pilot trial of oral tofacitinib given at 5 to 10 mg twice daily. Scalp clonality was compared among normal scalp (n=4), patchy alopecia areata scalp (n=8), and alopecia totalis/universalis scalp (n=8). RNA came from the PAXgene miRNA kit for fixed scalp, the miRNeasy kit for PBMCs, and the RNeasy kit for mouse skin. In treated patients, disease severity was measured using the SALT score, which gives the percentage of scalp surface area affected. On the human side, TCRbeta sequencing was run on scalp tissue and on sorted CD4+ and CD8+ peripheral blood T cells from healthy controls and from alopecia areata patients with either patchy or totalis/universalis disease. Patients on tofacitinib were biopsied at baseline and after 4 and 24 weeks of treatment, and several of the patients also had a later scalp biopsy. High-throughput TCRbeta sequencing was used to examine T cell clonal expansion in alopecia areata in both the C3H/HeJ mouse model and human patients. Tofacitinib was given for 6 to 18 months, followed by 6 months of follow-up off drug to assess delayed response and recurrence. TCRbeta CDR3 regions were amplified by immunoSEQ multiplex PCR with 35 Vbeta forward and 13 Jbeta reverse primers.

What the research found in general, with its limitations: During tofacitinib treatment, many expanded lesional clones stuck around in both scalp and blood, and this persistence may partly explain why relapse happens after treatment is stopped. Resident alphabeta T cells in normal human skin are also sequenced, complicating scalp TCR repertoire analysis, unlike mouse skin dominated by gammadelta T cells. The treated cohort was small, with a single nonresponder, so links between baseline CD8+ expansion and response need larger studies. Lesional scalp, especially in alopecia totalis/universalis, showed higher clonality and more expanded CD8+ clones than normal scalp, suggesting antigenic drive. Shared TCR sequences between patients were less evident than in mice, which may be partly attributable to HLA diversity in the patient population. Tofacitinib significantly decreased scalp clonality and the number of expanded CD8+ clones among the top 100 scalp clones.

Library creation used the immunoSEQ multiplex PCR assay. RNA was extracted from all samples and reverse transcribed into cDNA, which served as template for TCR sequencing. First-strand cDNA was synthesized with SuperScript III using a 2:1 mix of oligo-dT and random hexamers. A synthetic immune receptor repertoire was used to measure amplification bias, and any remaining bias was corrected computationally. The original pipeline was this. After raw reads were preprocessed to remove errors, the CDR3 was defined following IMGT conventions as running from the conserved cysteine to phenylalanine. Clonality was computed as 1 minus the Shannon entropy, with the entropy normalized by log2 of the number of productive unique TCRs. Scalp TCRbeta sequences were cross-referenced with sorted blood CD4 and CD8 repertoires so that the CD4 or CD8 identity of scalp clones could be inferred. TCRdb's version of the immuneACCESS table is confined to in-frame rearrangements and falls short of the full clone set. An unresolved V gene accounts for under half of the shortfall where checked; the remainder is of unknown origin. That table furnishes V, J and clone size, whereas the DNA furnished D and trimming. In this sample the table shows 150,000 to 200,000 clones, more than 55% of which occur a single time. The top ten hold under 1.5% of the sample.

As regards this clone: Its antigen has not been determined. One base away there is no much larger clone; base qualities are not given.

CDR1 and CDR2, looked up from the germline V gene (reference sequence), are LNHDA and SQIVND. After removal of 6 bases from V and 4 bases from J, the junction retains 8 bases not matched to a gene. Measured from the cysteine to the phenylalanine, the CDR3 is 14 residues long. The read is trimmed to its CDR3 DNA, 42 bases read in frame from base 1. The sample's treatment or condition label, in plain terms: oral pan-JAK inhibitor, 5-10 mg twice daily. Lesional scalp punch biopsies and peripheral blood were collected from alopecia areata patients. PBMCs were isolated by density centrifugation and stained for CD3, CD4 and CD8, after which CD4+ and CD8+ T cells were sorted on a FACSAria.

The sequencing here drew on CD4+ T cells sorted from blood, taken around week 50, from a patient treated with tofacitinib. The sequence links TRBV19 to TRBJ1-1, and TRBD1 aligns with 7 junction nucleotides. The origin of this receptor is a human donor with alopecia areata. The nucleotides are TGTGCCAGTAGCAGGGACAGATCTGGCACTGAAGCTTTCTTT. It is translated as CASSRDRSGTEAFF.